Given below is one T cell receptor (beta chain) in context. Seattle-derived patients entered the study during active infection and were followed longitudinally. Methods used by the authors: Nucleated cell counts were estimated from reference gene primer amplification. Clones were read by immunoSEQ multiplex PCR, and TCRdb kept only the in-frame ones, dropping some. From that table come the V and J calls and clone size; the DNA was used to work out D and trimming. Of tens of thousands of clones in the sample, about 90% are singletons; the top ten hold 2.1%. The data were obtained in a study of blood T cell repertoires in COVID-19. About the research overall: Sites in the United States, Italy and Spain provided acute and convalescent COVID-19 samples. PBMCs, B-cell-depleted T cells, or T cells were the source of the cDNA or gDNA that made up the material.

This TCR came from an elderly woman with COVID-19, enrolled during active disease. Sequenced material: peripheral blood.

The DNA for the CDR3 is TGCGCCAGCAGCTTGGATGTGCTAGCAACCAGCATTCAGTACTTC. The encoded protein is CASSLDVLATSIQYF. This chain uses TRBV5-1 with TRBJ2-4; D is perhaps TRBD2 (5 bases). The length of the CDR3 is 15 residues. CDR1 is SGHRS and CDR2 is YFSETQ in the germline V gene. V was trimmed by 0 bases and J by 9 bases, leaving 16 bases between them.